Each of the 23 T cell receptor beta chains below was sequenced from the same sample in a study of response to subunit inactivated influenza vaccine. TCRdb analysed the RT-PCR reads with MiXCR anew, one entry per CDR3 protein. The sample has around 570,000 distinct CDR3 sequences; approximately 7.7% are singletons. Sample: PBMCs from blood, taken approximately 25 months after vaccination. The receptors derive from a man in his fifties or sixties who received an inactivated influenza vaccine.

V gene TRBV19 combines with J gene TRBJ2-1; D gene ambiguous. The CDR3 runs to 13 residues. V shed 1 base and J shed 6 bases, with 7 bases lying between them. Germline CDR1 LNHDA, CDR2 SQIVND (reference sequence). The CDR3 nucleotides are TGTGCCAGTAGTATAGGAGGTCGCAATGAGCAGTTCTTC. This sequence encodes CASSIGGRNEQFF. Looking up the rest from reference TRBV19 and TRBJ2-1 gives the full variable domain: DGGITQSPKYLFRKEGQNVTLSCEQNLNHDAMYWYRQDPGQGLRLIYYSQIVNDFQKGDIAEGYSVSREKKESFPLTVTSAQKNPTAFYLCASSIGGRNEQFFGPGTRLTVL.

The rearrangement joins TRBV15 to TRBJ1-5, with TRBD1 as a possible D gene (6 bases). The CDR3 extends over 16 amino acids. V lost 0 bases, J lost 11 bases, and 20 bases lay in between. In germline, CDR1 is LNHNV, CDR2 YYDKDF (reference sequence). The CDR3, as DNA: TGTGCCACCAGCAGAGATATCGGACAGCAGATCGGGTCCCAGCATTTT. Encoded protein: CATSRDIGQQIGSQHF. Full variable domain (missing parts from reference TRBV15 and TRBJ1-5): DAMVIQNPRYQVTQFGKPVTLSCSQTLNHNVMYWYQQKSSQAPKLLFHYYDKDFNNEADTPDNFQSRRPNTSFCFLDIRSPGLGDTAMYLCATSRDIGQQIGSQHFGDGTRLSIL.

The chain carries TRBV2 and TRBJ1-3; a possible D gene is TRBD1 (6 bases). Trimming left V 4 bases short and J 0 bases short, with 13 bases between. The CDR3 extends over 16 amino acids. CDR1 is SNHLY and CDR2 is FYNNEI in the germline V gene. CDR3 residues: CASSAGQGSSGNTIYF. Here the CDR3 DNA reads TGTGCCAGCAGTGCGGGGCAGGGGTCCTCTGGAAACACCATATATTTT.

This chain uses TRBV28 with TRBJ2-2; the match to TRBD2 covers 12 bases. There are 16 residues in the CDR3. Trimming removed 6 bases from V and 4 bases from J; junction bases left unmatched: 6. Germline assignment: CDR1 MDHEN and CDR2 SYDVKM. The CDR3 bases are TGTGCCAGCAGACTAGCGGGAGGAAGGAGCACCGGGGAGCTGTTTTTT. Amino acids: CASRLAGGRSTGELFF.

This clonotype has ten or more counts. The rearrangement joins TRBV10-3 to TRBJ2-3; the match to TRBD2 covers 8 bases. Unmatched junction bases numbered 8, after V lost 7 bases and J lost 2 bases. The germline gives CDR1 ENHRY, CDR2 SYGVKD. The CDR3 extends over 15 amino acids. This CDR3 reads CAINLRGGFTDTQYF. The DNA for the CDR3 is TGTGCCATCAATCTTCGGGGGGGCTTCACAGATACGCAGTATTTT.

CDR3 residues: CASSLSGGNEQYF. In DNA form, the CDR3 reads TGTGCCAGCAGTTTGAGTGGGGGGAACGAGCAGTACTTC. This rearrangement joins TRBV12-3 or TRBV12-4 to TRBJ2-7; D possibly corresponds to TRBD2 (6 bases). Deletions cut 3 bases from V and 5 bases from J, with 11 bases between. The CDR3 has 13 residues.

The chain joins TRBV20-1 to TRBJ2-7; 10 bases are shared with TRBD2. The CDR3 covers 16 residues. Germline V gene lookup returns CDR1 DFQATT and CDR2 SNEGSKA (reference sequence). Losses at the gene ends were 1 base for V and 5 bases for J; bases not matched to a gene: 11. This CDR3 reads CSARAPIAGGYHEQYF. DNA for the CDR3: TGCAGTGCTAGAGCCCCAATAGCGGGAGGTTACCACGAGCAGTACTTC.

This clonotype turned up a few times. V is TRBV27 and J is TRBJ2-3, with D possibly TRBD2 on 6 matching bases. The V and J ends lost 4 bases and 1 base respectively, with 12 bases between them. Germline V gives CDR1 MNHEY, CDR2 SMNVEV (reference sequence). The CDR3 spans 15 residues. CDR3 sequence reads: CASSSGVLGTDTQYF. CDR3 in DNA: TGTGCCAGCAGTTCGGGGGTGTTGGGCACAGATACGCAGTATTTT.

The sample holds a few counts of this clonotype. This chain links TRBV12-3 or TRBV12-4 with TRBJ2-1; possible D gene TRBD2, 5 bases. The CDR3 has 15 residues. V was shortened by 5 bases and J by 7 bases, with 18 bases between the two germline ends. CDR3 sequence: CASSAGVFGFNEQFF. CDR3 sequence (DNA): TGTGCCAGCAGTGCCGGGGTATTCGGATTTAATGAGCAGTTCTTC.

The chain employs TRBV30 and TRBJ2-1, with 8 bases aligning to TRBD1. From germline, CDR1 is GTSNPN and CDR2 SVGIG (reference sequence). V lost 7 bases, J lost 3 bases, and 5 bases stayed unmatched. The CDR3 covers 13 residues. The CDR3 DNA is TGTGCCTATAGGACAGGGAACTACAATGAGCAGTTCTTC. This translates into CAYRTGNYNEQFF.

This clonotype has only a few counts. The CDR3 is CSALPSRATYEQYF. The CDR3 DNA reads as TGCAGTGCCCTCCCAAGCCGGGCCACTTACGAGCAGTACTTC. The chain carries TRBV20-1 and TRBJ2-7, with D hard to call. The CDR3 contains 14 residues. Per germline, CDR1 DFQATT and CDR2 SNEGSKA (reference sequence). Trimming stripped 6 bases from V and 4 bases from J, with 19 bases between.

The V and J genes are TRBV4-1 and TRBJ2-1; 9 bases agree with TRBD2. Germline trimming cut 7 bases from V and 7 bases from J; bases unmatched to any gene: 14. The CDR3 has 16 residues. The germline V gene encodes CDR1 MGHRA and CDR2 YSYEKL. CDR3 loop: CASNFPSRGGRNEQFF. CDR3 nucleotide sequence: TGCGCCAGCAACTTTCCGTCGCGGGGGGGCCGGAATGAGCAGTTCTTC.

This clonotype has ten or more counts. V gene TRBV10-3 combines with J gene TRBJ2-3; 13 nucleotides line up with TRBD2. Germline CDR1 reads ENHRY; CDR2 reads SYGVKD. J lost 4 bases, V lost 6 bases, and 4 bases had no gene match. This CDR3 is built from 15 residues. The CDR3 loop reads CAISQGLAGADTQYF. The CDR3 nucleotides read TGTGCCATCAGCCAAGGACTAGCGGGGGCAGATACGCAGTATTTT.

Many counts were recorded for this clonotype. V gene TRBV20-1 combines with J gene TRBJ2-3; TRBD2 agrees at 13 bases. After removal of 4 bases from V and 9 bases from J, the junction contained 7 bases not matched to a gene. CDR3 size: 14 residues. CDR1 and CDR2 (germline): DFQATT, SNEGSKA (reference sequence). The CDR3 DNA is TGCAGTGCTACTGGACTAGCGGGGGACGGAACGCAGTATTTT. Its translation: CSATGLAGDGTQYF.

The chain employs TRBV20-1 and TRBJ1-5; D is ambiguous. V gave up 0 bases and J gave up 7 bases, with 10 bases separating them. The CDR3 totals 13 residues. Germline V gene lookup returns CDR1 DFQATT and CDR2 SNEGSKA (reference sequence). The CDR3 DNA reads as TGCAGTGCTAGAGATCTGCAAGTACAGCCCCAGCATTTT. This gives the protein CSARDLQVQPQHF.

The chain carries TRBV7-2 and TRBJ2-7, with D perhaps TRBD2 (6 bases). The CDR3 is 17 residues long. Germline CDR1 SGHTA, CDR2 FQGNSA. V gave up 1 base and J gave up 2 bases, with 18 bases separating them. The CDR3 nucleotides read TGTGCCAGCAGCTTAGTTAGCGGACAACTAACTACCTACGAGCAGTACTTC. Protein sequence: CASSLVSGQLTTYEQYF.

This clonotype was seen ten or more times. The chain uses TRBV25-1 and TRBJ2-1, with TRBD2 matching 7 bases. V dropped 3 bases and J dropped 4; count of bases not matched to a gene: 3. The germline gives CDR1 MGHDK, CDR2 SYGVNS. CDR3 length: 14 residues. This chain's CDR3 is CASSDPGLYNEQFF. Written as DNA, the CDR3 is TGTGCCAGCAGTGACCCGGGACTATACAATGAGCAGTTCTTC.

This clonotype was counted only a few times. The chain is built from TRBV9 and TRBJ1-2; TRBD1 matches at 9 bases. The CDR3 contains 20 residues. V gave up 3 bases and J gave up 7 bases; unmatched junction bases: 25. CDR1 SGDLS and CDR2 YYNGEE come from the germline V gene. The CDR3 sequence is CASSDTPSPGTGTAWGGYTF. CDR3 nucleotide sequence: TGTGCCAGCAGCGATACCCCTAGTCCCGGGACAGGGACGGCATGGGGTGGCTACACCTTC. Looking up the rest from reference TRBV9 and TRBJ1-2 gives the full variable domain: DSGVTQTPKHLITATGQRVTLRCSPRSGDLSVYWYQQSLDQGLQFLIQYYNGEERAKGNILERFSAQQFPDLHSELNLSSLELGDSALYFCASSDTPSPGTGTAWGGYTFGSGTRLTVV.

The gene calls are TRBV18 and TRBJ2-5, with D hard to call. V was pared by 3 bases and J by 2 bases, with 7 bases between. The CDR3 has 13 residues. The germline gives CDR1 KGHSH, CDR2 LQKENI. The CDR3 nucleotides read TGTGCCAGCTCACCCTCGATACAAGAGACCCAGTACTTC. It yields the protein CASSPSIQETQYF.

This clonotype was recorded at least ten times. The chain recombines TRBV6-1 with TRBJ2-7; D not resolved. V lost 3 bases and J lost 2, with 14 bases in between. The germline V gene encodes CDR1 MNHNS and CDR2 SASEGT. There are 15 residues in the CDR3. CDR3 in DNA: TGTGCCAGCAGTGACCGCGACGCTATCCCCTACGAGCAGTACTTC. It specifies CASSDRDAIPYEQYF.

This clonotype has a count of ten or more. J is TRBJ1-5 and V is TRBV7-6; perhaps TRBD1 as D (6 bases). CDR1 is SGHVS and CDR2 is FNYEAQ in the germline V gene. The germline V and J ends were trimmed by 5 bases and 0 bases, with 11 bases remaining between them. The CDR3 length is 15 residues. The DNA for the CDR3 is TGTGCCAGCAGCCGGACAGCAAATAGCAATCAGCCCCAGCATTTT. Its protein product is CASSRTANSNQPQHF.

This clonotype turned up a few times. The chain uses TRBV7-2 and TRBJ2-5; no clear D. Trimming pared 2 bases from V and 1 base from J, leaving 14 bases between. Germline assignment: CDR1 SGHTA and CDR2 FQGNSA. This CDR3 comprises 16 residues. The CDR3 loop is CASSLNGPSTQETQYF. Here the CDR3 DNA reads TGTGCCAGCAGCTTAAACGGCCCCTCTACCCAAGAGACCCAGTACTTC.

This clonotype was seen only a few times. This sequence joins TRBV5-8 and TRBJ1-5, with TRBD1 as a possible D gene (6 bases). Trimming pared 7 bases from V and 5 bases from J, leaving 22 bases between. The germline gives CDR1 SGHTS, CDR2 YDEGEE. This CDR3 comprises 16 residues. CDR3 bases: TGTGCCAGCGGCACACAGACCCGGGGGCACGATCAGCCCCAGCATTTT. Its protein product is CASGTQTRGHDQPQHF. Supplemented by reference TRBV5-8 and TRBJ1-5, the full variable domain reads EAGVTQSPTHLIKTRGQQATLRCSPISGHTSVYWYQQALGLGLQFLLWYDEGEERNRGNFPPRFSGRQFPNYSSELNVNALELEDSALYLCASGTQTRGHDQPQHFGDGTRLSIL.